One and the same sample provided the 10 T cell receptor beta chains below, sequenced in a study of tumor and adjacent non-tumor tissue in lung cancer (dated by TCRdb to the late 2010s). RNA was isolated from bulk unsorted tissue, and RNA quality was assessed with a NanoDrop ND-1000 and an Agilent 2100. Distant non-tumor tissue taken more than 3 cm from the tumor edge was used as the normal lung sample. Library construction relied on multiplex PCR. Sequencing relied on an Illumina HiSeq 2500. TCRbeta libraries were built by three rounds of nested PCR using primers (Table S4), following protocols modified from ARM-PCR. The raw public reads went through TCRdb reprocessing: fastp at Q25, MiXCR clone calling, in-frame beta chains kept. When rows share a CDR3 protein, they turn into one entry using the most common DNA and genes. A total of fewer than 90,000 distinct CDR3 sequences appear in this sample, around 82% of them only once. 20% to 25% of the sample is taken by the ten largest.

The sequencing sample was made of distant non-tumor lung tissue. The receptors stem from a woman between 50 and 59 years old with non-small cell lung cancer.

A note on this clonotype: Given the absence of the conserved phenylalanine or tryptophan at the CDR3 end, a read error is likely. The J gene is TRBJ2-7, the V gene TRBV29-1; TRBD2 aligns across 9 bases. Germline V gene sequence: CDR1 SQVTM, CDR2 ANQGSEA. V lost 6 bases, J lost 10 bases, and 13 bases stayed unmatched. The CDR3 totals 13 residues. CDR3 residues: CSVSSGIFADQYL. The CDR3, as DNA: TGCAGCGTCTCTAGCGGGATCTTTGCCGATCAGTACTTA.

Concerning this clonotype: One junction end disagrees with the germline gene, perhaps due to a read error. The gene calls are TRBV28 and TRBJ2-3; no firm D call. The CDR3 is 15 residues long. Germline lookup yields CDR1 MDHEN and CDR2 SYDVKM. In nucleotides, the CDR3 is TGTGCCAGTAGTCGGACCCCCCTAAACACAGATGCGCAGTATTTT. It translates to CASSRTPLNTDAQYF.

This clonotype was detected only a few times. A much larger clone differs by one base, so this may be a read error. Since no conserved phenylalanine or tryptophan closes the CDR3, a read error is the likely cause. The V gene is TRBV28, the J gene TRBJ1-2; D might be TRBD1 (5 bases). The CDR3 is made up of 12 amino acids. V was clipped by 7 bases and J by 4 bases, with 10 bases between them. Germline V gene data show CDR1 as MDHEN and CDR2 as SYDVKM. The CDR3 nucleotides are TGTGCCAGCATGGGGGTATCCTATGGCTACACCTCC. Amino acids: CASMGVSYGYTS.

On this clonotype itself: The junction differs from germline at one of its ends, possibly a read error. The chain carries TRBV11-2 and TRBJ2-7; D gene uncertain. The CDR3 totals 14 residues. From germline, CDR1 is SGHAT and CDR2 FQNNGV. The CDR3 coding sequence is TGTTCCAGCAGCTTGACGGATACTGCCTACGAGCAGTACTTC. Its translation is CSSSLTDTAYEQYF.

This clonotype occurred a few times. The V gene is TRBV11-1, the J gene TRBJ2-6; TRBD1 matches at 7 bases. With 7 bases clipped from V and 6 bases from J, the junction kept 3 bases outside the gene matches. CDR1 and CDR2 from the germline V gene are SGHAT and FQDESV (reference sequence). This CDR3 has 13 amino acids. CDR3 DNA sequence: TGTGCCAGCACCACAGGGGAGGCCAACGTCCTGACTTTC. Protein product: CASTTGEANVLTF.

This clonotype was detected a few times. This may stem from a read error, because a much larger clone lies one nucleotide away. Written as DNA, the CDR3 is TGCGCCAGCAGCCAAGTTAGCTGGAACAATGAGCAGTTCTTC. Translation: CASSQVSWNNEQFF. The chain is built from TRBV4-1 and TRBJ2-1, with D unclear. CDR1 and CDR2 (germline): MGHRA, YSYEKL. This CDR3 has 14 residues. V lost 1 base, J lost 5 bases, and 9 bases lay in between.

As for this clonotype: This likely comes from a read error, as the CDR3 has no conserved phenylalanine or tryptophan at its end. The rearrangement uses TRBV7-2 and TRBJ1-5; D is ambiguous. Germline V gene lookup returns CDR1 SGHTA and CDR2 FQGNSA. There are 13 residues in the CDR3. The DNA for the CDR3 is TGCGCCAGCAGCTTAGCCGACGGTCAGCCCCAGCATCTT. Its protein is CASSLADGQPQHL.

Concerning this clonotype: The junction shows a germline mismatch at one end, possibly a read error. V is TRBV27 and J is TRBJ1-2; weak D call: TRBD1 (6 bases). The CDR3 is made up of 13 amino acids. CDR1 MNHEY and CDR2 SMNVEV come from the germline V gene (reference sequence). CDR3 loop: CASSPMGGYDYTF. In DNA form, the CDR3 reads TGTGCCAGCAGCCCTATGGGGGGCTATGACTACACCTTC.

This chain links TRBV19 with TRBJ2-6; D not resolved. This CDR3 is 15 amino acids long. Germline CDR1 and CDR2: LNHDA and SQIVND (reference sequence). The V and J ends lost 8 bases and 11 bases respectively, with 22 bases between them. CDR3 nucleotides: TGTGCCAGTCAGCCTCAGGCGCTGCAAACCTACGTCCTGACTTTC. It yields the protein CASQPQALQTYVLTF.

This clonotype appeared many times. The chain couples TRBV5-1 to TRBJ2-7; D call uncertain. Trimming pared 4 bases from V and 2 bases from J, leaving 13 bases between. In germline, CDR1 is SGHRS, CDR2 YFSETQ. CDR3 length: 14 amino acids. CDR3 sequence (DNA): TGCGCCAGCAGCCCCAACTCGGTTACCTACGAGCAGTACTTC. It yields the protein CASSPNSVTYEQYF.